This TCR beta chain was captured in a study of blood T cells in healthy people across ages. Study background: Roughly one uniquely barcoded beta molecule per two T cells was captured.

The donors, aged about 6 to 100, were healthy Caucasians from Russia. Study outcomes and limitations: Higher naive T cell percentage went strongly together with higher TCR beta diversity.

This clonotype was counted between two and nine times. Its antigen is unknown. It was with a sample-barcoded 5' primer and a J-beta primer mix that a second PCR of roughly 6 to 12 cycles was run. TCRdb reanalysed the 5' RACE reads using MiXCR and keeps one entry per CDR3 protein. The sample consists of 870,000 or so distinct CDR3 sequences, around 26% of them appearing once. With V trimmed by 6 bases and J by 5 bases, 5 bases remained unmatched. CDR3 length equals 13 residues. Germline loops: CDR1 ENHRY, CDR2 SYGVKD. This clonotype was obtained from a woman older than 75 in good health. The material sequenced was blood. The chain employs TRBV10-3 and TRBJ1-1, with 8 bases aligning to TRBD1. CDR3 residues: CAISPDRGTEAFF. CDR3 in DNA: TGTGCCATCAGCCCTGACAGGGGAACTGAAGCTTTCTTT.